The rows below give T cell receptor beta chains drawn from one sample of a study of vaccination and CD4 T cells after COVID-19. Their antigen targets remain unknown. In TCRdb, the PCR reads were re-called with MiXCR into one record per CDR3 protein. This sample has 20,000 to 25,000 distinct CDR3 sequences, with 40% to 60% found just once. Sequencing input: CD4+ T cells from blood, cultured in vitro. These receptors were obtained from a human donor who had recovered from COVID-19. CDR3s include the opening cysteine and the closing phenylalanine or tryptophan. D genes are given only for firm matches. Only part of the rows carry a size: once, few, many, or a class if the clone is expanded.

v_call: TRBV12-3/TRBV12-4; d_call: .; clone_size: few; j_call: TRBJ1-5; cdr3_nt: TGTGCCAGCAGTTTATTGGGGGTAGGTCAGCCCCAGCATTTT; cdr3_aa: CASSLLGVGQPQHF
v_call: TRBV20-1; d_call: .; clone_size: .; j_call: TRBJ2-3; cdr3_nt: TGCAGTCCCGGCCCCCCGAGCGGGAGCACAGATACGCAGTATTTT; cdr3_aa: CSPGPPSGSTDTQYF
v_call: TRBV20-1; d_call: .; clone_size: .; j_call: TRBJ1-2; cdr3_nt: TGCAGTGCTAGAGATAGGGGACGGGACTACAACTATGGCTACACCTTC; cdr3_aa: CSARDRGRDYNYGYTF
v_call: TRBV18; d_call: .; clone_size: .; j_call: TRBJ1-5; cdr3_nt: TGTGCCAGCTCACCCTCCAGGAGCAATCAGCCCCAGCATTTT; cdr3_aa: CASSPSRSNQPQHF
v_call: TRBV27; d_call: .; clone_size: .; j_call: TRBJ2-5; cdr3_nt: TGTGCCAGCAGTTTGACGGAGGGCCCAGAGACCCAGTACTTC; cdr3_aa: CASSLTEGPETQYF
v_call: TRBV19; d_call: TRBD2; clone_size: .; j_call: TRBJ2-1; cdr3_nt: TGTGCCAGTAGTATAGTTCCGGGACTAGCGGGAGGAAGCTACAATGAGCAGTTCTTC; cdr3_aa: CASSIVPGLAGGSYNEQFF
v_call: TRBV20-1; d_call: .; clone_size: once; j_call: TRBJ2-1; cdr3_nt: TGCAGTGCCCGGCGGCGGGTCTCGTACAATGAGCAGTTCTTC; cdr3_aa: CSARRRVSYNEQFF
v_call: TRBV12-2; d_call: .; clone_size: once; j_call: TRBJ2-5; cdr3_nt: TGTGCAAGTCGCCCCGACCATCCTCGGCGGGACGCCCCGGAGGGGGAGACCCAGTACTTC; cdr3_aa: CASRPDHPRRDAPEGETQYF
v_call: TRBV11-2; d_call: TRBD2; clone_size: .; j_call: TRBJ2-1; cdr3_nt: TGTGCCAGCAGCGGGTGGACTAGCGGGAGGGGGCGGCAGTTCTTC; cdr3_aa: CASSGWTSGRGRQFF
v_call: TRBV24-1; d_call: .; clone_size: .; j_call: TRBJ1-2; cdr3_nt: TGTGCCACCAGTGATCGAACGGGGGCGTACGGCTACACCTTC; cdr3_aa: CATSDRTGAYGYTF
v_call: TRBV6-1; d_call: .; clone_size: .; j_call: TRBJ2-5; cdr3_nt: TGTGCCAGCAGCCTCCCGGTTTATGGGGGGGAGACCCAGTACTTC; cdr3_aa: CASSLPVYGGETQYF
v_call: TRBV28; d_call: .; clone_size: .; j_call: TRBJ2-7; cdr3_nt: TGTGCCAGTTTCCTCTCCAGGGCAGCGAACTACGAGCAGTACTTC; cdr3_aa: CASFLSRAANYEQYF
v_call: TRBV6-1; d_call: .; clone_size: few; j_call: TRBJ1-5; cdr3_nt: TGTGCCAGCACCGACGGGGGGGGAGAGGGGGTCAATCAGCCCCAGCATTTT; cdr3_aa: CASTDGGGEGVNQPQHF
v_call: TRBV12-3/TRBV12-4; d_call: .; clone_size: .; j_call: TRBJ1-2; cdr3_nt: TGTGCCAGCACCCTGGAGGGGGCTAACTATGGCTACACCTTC; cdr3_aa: CASTLEGANYGYTF
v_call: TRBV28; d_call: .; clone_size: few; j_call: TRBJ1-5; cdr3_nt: TGTGCCAGCACGGAGCAGATTTGGAGAGGATTTCCCCATTTT; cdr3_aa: CASTEQIWRGFPHF
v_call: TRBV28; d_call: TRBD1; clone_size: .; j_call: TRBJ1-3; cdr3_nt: TGTGCCAGCAGTCTACCGGGACAGGGTTCGGACACCATATATTTT; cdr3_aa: CASSLPGQGSDTIYF
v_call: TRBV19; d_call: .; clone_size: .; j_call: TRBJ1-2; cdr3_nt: TGTGCCAGTAGTACCACAAGGGCGAACAATTGGGACTATGGCTACACCTTC; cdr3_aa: CASSTTRANNWDYGYTF
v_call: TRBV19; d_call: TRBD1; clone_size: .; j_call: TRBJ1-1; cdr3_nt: TGTGCCAGCTCGGGACAGGGGGCCACTGAAGCTTTCTTT; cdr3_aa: CASSGQGATEAFF
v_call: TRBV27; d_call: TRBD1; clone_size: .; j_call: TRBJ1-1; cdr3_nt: TGTGCCAGCAGTTCTTCACCGGGACAGATGAACACTGAAGCTTTCTTT; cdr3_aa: CASSSSPGQMNTEAFF
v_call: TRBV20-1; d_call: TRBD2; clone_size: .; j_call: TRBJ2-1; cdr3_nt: TGCAGTGCCCCCCGGGAGGACTCATACAATGAGCAGTTCTTC; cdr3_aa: CSAPREDSYNEQFF
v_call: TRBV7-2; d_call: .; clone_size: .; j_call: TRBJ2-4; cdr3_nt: TGTGCCAGCAGCCCGTCGGTCTCCGGGGGCATTCAGTACTTC; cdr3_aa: CASSPSVSGGIQYF
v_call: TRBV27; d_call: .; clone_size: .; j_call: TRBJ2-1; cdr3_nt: TGTGCCAGCAGTCCCCTGCGGGAATCGGGGAATGAGCAGTTCTTC; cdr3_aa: CASSPLRESGNEQFF
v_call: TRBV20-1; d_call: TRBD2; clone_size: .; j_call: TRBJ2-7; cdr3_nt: TGCAGTGCCCAAAACCGCGGGGAGCGGGGGTACTACGAGCAGTACTTC; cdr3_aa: CSAQNRGERGYYEQYF
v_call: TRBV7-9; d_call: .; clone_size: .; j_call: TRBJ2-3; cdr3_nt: TGTGCCAGCAGCGCCCGGTTAGATACGCAGTATTTT; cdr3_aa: CASSARLDTQYF
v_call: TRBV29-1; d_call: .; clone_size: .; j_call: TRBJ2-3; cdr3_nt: TGCAGCGCAGTTTCTAGCACAGATACGCAGTATTTT; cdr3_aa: CSAVSSTDTQYF
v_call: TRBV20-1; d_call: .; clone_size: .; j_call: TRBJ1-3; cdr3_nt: TGCAGTGCTAGAGATTCACAAGGCAGATGTCTCATATGGCGAAACACCATATATTTT; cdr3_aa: CSARDSQGRCLIWRNTIYF
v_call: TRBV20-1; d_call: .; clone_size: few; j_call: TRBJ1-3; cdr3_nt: TGCAGTGCTACCCAGGGTCAAAGTGGAAACACCATATATTTT; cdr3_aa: CSATQGQSGNTIYF
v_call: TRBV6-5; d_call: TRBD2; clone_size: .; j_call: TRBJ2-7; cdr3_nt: TGTGCCAGCAGTTACTCGTCGGCTAGCGGGACGTCCTACGAGCAGTACTTC; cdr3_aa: CASSYSSASGTSYEQYF
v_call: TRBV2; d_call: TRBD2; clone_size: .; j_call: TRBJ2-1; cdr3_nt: TGTGCCAGCAGTACCGGACTAGCGGGAGGAGAGCAGTTCTTC; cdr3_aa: CASSTGLAGGEQFF
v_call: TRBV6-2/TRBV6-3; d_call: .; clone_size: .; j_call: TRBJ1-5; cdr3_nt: TGTGCCAGCAGTTGGACAGCCGAACAGCCCCAGCATTTT; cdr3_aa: CASSWTAEQPQHF
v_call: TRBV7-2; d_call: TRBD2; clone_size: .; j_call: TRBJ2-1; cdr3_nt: TGTGCCAGCAGCTCCGGTACTAGCGCGTACAATGAGCAGTTCTTC; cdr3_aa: CASSSGTSAYNEQFF
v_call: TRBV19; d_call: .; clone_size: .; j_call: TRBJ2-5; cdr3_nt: TGTGCCAGTCGACAATCGGGAGAGACCCAGTACTTC; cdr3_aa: CASRQSGETQYF
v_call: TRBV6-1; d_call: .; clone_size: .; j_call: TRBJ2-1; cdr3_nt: .; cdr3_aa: CASSVGQGTFF
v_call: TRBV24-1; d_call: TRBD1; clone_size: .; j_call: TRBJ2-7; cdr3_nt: TGTGCCACCAGTGACCCGAACCAGGGGGCCTACGAGCAGTACTTC; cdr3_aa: CATSDPNQGAYEQYF
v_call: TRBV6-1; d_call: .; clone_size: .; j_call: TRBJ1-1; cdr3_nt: TGTGCCAGCAGAGCGGGAGATAACACTGAAGCTTTCTTT; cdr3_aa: CASRAGDNTEAFF
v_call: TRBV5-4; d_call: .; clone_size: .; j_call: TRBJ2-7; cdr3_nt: TGTGCCAGCAGCTTGGGGGCGGACGCTAGCTCCTACGAGCAGTACTTC; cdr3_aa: CASSLGADASSYEQYF
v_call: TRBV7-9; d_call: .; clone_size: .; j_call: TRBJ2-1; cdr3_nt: TGTGCCAGCAGCTTAGCCAGTGGGCATGAGCAGTTCTTC; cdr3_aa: CASSLASGHEQFF
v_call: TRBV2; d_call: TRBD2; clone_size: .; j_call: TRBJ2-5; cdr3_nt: TGTGCCAGCAGTGGGGGGTATAGCGGGAGACGATCCGAGACCCAGTACTTC; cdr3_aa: CASSGGYSGRRSETQYF
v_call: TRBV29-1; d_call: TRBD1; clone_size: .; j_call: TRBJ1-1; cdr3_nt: TGCAGCGTTGAAACGACAGGGGATCGGACAAGAGCTTTCTTT; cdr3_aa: CSVETTGDRTRAFF
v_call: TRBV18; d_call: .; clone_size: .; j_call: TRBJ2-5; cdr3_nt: TGTGCCAGCTCACCCGAGGGTCGAAAAGAGACCCAGTACTTC; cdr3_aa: CASSPEGRKETQYF
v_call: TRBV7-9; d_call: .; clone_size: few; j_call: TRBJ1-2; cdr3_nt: TGTGCCAGCACCCCGCCGTACGGGAACTATGGCTACACCTTC; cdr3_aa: CASTPPYGNYGYTF
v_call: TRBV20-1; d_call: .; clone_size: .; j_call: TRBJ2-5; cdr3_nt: TGCAGTGCTAGAGATTCACCTACGGCAGGGAAGAGGTTACAAGAGACCCAGTACTTC; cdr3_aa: CSARDSPTAGKRLQETQYF
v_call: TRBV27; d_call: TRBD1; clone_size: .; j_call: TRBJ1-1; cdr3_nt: TGTGCCAGCAGTGCTAACAGGGGGAACACTGAAGCTTTCTTT; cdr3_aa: CASSANRGNTEAFF
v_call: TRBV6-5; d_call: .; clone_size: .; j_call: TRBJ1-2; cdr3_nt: TGTGCCAGCAGTTACAAGATCTCCGGCACTTATGGCTACACCTTC; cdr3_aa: CASSYKISGTYGYTF
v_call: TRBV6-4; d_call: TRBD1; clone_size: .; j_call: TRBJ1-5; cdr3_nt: TGTGCCAGCAGTGACTCCCAGACAGGGCAGGGTCAGCCCCAGCATTTT; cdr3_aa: CASSDSQTGQGQPQHF
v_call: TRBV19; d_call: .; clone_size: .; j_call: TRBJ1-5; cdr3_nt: TGTGCAAGTAACGGAGTAAGAGGATTGAGCAATCAGCCCCAGCATTTT; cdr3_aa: CASNGVRGLSNQPQHF
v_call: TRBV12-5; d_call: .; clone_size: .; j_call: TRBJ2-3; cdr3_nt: TGTGCTAGTGGTTTGGCCTCCCCAGGGACAGATACGCAGTATTTT; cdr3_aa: CASGLASPGTDTQYF
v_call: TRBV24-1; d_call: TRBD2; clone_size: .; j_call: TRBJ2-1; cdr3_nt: TGTGCCACCAGTGGAGTAGCGGGATCCTACAATGAGCAGTTCTTC; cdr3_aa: CATSGVAGSYNEQFF
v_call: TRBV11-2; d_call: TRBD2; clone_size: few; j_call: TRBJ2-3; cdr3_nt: TGTGCCAGCGGCGGGGGGGTCACAGATACGCAGTATTTT; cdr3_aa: CASGGGVTDTQYF
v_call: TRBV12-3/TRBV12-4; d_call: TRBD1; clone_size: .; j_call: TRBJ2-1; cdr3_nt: TGTGCCAGCAGTTTGAGGACAGGGGGTCTCAATGAGCAGTTCTTC; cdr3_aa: CASSLRTGGLNEQFF
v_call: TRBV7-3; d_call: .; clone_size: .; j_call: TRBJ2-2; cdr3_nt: TGTGCCAGCAGCCTTACGAGAGGGCGGATGAGCACCGGGGAGCTGTTTTTT; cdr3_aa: CASSLTRGRMSTGELFF
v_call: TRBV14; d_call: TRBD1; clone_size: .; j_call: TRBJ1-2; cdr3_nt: TGTGCCAGCAGCCAAGATCGGACAGGAGGCTATGGCTACACCTTC; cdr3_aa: CASSQDRTGGYGYTF
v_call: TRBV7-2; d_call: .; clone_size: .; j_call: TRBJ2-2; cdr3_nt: TGTGCCAGCAGTCGGGACTCCCTGAACCTGAGGACCGGGGAGCTGTTTTTT; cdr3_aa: CASSRDSLNLRTGELFF